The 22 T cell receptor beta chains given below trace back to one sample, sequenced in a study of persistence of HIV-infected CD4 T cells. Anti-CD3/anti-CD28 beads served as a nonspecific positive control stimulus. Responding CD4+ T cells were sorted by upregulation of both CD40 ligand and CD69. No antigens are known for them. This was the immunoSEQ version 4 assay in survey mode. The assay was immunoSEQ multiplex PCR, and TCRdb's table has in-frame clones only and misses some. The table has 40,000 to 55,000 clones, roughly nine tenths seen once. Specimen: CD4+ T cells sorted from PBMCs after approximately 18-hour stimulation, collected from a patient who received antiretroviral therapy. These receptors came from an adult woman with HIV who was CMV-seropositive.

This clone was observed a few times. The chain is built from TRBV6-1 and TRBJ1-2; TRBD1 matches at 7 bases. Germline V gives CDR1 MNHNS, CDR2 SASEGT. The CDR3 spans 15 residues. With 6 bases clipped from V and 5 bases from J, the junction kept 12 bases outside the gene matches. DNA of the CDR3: TGTGCCAGCAGACTACCGTCAGGGGGAGAGTATGGCTACACCTTC. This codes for CASRLPSGGEYGYTF.

The CDR3 DNA reads as TGTGCCAGCTCACCACAACCCCCAGGGATGAACACTGAAGCTTTCTTT. Its translation: CASSPQPPGMNTEAFF. The chain couples TRBV18 to TRBJ1-1; D might be TRBD1 (5 bases). V shed 1 base and J shed 0 bases, with 12 bases lying between them. The CDR3 is 16 residues long. The V gene's germline CDR1 is KGHSH and CDR2 LQKENI.

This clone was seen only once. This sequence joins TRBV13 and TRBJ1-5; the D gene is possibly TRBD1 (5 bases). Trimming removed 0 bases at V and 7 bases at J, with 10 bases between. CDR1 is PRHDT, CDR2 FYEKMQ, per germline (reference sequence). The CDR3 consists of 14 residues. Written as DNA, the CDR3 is TGTGCCAGCAGCTTAGGTGGGAGGGGACAGCCCCAGCATTTT. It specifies CASSLGGRGQPQHF.

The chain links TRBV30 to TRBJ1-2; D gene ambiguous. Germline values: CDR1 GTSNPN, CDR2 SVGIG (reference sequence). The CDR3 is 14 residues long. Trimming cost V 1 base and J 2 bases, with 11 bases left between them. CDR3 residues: CAWSDEALNYGYTF. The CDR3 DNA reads TGTGCCTGGAGTGATGAGGCGCTGAACTATGGCTACACCTTC. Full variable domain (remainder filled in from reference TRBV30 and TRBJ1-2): SQTIHQWPATLVQPVGSPLSLECTVEGTSNPNLYWYRQAAGRGLQLLFYSVGIGQISSEVPQNLSASRPQDRQFILSSKKLLLSDSGFYLCAWSDEALNYGYTFGSGTRLTVV.

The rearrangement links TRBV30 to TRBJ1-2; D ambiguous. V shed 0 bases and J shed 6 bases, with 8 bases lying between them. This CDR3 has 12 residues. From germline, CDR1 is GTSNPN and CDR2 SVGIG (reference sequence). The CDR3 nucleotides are TGTGCCTGGAGTGTTTTCGCGCATGGCTACACCTTC. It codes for CAWSVFAHGYTF. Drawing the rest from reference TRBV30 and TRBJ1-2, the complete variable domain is SQTIHQWPATLVQPVGSPLSLECTVEGTSNPNLYWYRQAAGRGLQLLFYSVGIGQISSEVPQNLSASRPQDRQFILSSKKLLLSDSGFYLCAWSVFAHGYTFGSGTRLTVV.

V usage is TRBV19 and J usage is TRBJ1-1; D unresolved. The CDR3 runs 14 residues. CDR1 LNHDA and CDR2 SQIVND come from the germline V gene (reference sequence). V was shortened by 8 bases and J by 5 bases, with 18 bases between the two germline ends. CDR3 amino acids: CASLVQIYSTEAFF. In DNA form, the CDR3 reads TGTGCCAGTCTTGTCCAGATTTATTCTACTGAAGCTTTCTTT.

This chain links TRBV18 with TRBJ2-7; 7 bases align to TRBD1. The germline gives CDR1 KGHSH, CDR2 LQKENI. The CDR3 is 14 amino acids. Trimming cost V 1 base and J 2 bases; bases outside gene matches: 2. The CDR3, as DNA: TGTGCCAGCTCACCACGGGACAGCCCCTACGAGCAGTACTTC. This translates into CASSPRDSPYEQYF.

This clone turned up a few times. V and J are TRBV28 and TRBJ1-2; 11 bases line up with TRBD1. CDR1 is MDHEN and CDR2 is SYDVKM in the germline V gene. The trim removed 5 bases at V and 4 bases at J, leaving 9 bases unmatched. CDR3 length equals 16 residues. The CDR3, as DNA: TGTGCCAGCAGTGTCTACAGGACAGGGGGCACCTATGGCTACACCTTC. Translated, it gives CASSVYRTGGTYGYTF.

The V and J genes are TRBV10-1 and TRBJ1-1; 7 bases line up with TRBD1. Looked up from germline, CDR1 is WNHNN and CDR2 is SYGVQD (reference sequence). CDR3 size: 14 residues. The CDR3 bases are TGCGCTACTCAGGGGGGCGCATTTAACACTGAAGCTTTCTTT. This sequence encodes CATQGGAFNTEAFF.

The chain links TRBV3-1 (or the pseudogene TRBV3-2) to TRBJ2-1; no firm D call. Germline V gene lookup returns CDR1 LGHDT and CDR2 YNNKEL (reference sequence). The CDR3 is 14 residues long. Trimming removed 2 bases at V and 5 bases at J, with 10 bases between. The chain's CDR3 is CASSQIRRNNEQFF. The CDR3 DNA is TGTGCCAGCAGCCAAATTCGGCGGAACAATGAGCAGTTCTTC.

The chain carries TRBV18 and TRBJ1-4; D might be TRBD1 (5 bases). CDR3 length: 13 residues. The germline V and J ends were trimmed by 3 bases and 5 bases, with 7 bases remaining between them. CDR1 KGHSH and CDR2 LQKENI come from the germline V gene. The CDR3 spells CASSPKGNEKLFF. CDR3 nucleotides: TGTGCCAGCTCACCTAAGGGGAATGAAAAACTGTTTTTT.

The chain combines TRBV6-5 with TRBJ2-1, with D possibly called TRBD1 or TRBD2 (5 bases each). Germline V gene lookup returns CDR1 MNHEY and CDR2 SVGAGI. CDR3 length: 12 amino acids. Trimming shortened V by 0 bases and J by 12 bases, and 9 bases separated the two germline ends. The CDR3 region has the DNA TGTGCCAGCAGTTACTCTCAGGGACCGCAGTTCTTC. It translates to CASSYSQGPQFF.

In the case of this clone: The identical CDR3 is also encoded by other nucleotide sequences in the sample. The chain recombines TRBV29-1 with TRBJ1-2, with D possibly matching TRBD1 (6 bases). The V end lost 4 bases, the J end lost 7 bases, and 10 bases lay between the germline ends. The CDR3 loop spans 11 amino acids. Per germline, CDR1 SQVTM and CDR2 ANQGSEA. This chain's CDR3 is CSVAGDGGYTF. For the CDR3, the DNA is TGCAGCGTTGCAGGGGACGGTGGCTACACCTTC. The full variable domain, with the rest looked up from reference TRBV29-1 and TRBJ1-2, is SAVISQKPSRDICQRGTSLTIQCQVDSQVTMMFWYRQQPGQSLTLIATANQGSEATYESGFVIDKFPISRPNLTFSTLTVSNMSPEDSSIYLCSVAGDGGYTFGSGTRLTVV.

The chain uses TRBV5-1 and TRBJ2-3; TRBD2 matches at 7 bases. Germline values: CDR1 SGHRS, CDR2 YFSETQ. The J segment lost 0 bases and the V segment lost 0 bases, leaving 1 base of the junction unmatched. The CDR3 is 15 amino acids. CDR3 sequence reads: CASSLGRGSTDTQYF. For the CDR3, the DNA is TGCGCCAGCAGCTTGGGGCGGGGGAGCACAGATACGCAGTATTTT.

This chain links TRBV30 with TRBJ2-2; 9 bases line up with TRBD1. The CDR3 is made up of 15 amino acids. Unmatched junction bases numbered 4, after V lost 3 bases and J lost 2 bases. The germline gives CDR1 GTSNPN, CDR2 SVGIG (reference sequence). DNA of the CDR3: TGTGCCTGGAGAACAGGGGGCGGAAACACCGGGGAGCTGTTTTTT. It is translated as CAWRTGGGNTGELFF.

The CDR3: CASSRQGPDKNIQYF. The CDR3 bases are TGCGCCAGCAGCAGACAGGGCCCTGACAAAAACATTCAGTACTTC. The chain uses TRBV5-1 and TRBJ2-4; 7 bases align to TRBD1. In germline, CDR1 is SGHRS, CDR2 YFSETQ. V trimming: 4 bases; J trimming: 3 bases; junction bases outside the gene matches: 7. The CDR3 runs 15 residues.

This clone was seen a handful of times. The CDR3 is CASSQGGWGTVYGYTF. The CDR3, as DNA: TGTGCCAGCAGCCAGGGGGGCTGGGGTACCGTCTATGGCTACACCTTC. The V gene is TRBV3-1 (or the pseudogene TRBV3-2), the J gene TRBJ1-2; D may be TRBD1 (6 bases). The length of the CDR3 is 16 residues. In germline, CDR1 is LGHDT, CDR2 YNNKEL (reference sequence). Trimming took off 3 bases at V and 4 bases at J, with 18 bases between the two ends.

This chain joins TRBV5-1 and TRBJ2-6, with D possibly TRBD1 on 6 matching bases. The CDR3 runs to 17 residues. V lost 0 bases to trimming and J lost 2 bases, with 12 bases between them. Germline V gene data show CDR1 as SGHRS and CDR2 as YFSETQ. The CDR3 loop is CASSLATGLPGANVLTF. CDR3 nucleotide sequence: TGCGCCAGCAGCTTGGCGACAGGACTCCCTGGGGCCAACGTCCTGACTTTC.

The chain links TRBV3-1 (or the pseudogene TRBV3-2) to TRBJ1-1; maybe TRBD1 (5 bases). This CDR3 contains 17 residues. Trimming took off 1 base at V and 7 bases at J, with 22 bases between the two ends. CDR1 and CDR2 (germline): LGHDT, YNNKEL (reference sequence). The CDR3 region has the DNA TGTGCCAGCAGCCAAGGATTCAGTGGGGGAGGGCAGGGTGAAGCTTTCTTT. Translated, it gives CASSQGFSGGGQGEAFF.

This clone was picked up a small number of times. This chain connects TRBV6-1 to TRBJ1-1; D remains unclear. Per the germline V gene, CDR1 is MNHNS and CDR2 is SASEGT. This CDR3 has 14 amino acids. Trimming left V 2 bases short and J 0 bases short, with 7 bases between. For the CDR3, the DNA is TGTGCCAGCAGTGAAACGACGGTGAACACTGAAGCTTTCTTT. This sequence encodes CASSETTVNTEAFF.

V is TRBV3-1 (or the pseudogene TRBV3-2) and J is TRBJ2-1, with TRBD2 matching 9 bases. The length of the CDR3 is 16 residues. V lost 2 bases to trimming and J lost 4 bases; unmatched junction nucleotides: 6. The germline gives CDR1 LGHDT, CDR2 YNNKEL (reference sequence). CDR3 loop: CASSQLTSGSYNEQFF. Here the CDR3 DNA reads TGTGCCAGCAGCCAACTTACTAGCGGGTCTTACAATGAGCAGTTCTTC.

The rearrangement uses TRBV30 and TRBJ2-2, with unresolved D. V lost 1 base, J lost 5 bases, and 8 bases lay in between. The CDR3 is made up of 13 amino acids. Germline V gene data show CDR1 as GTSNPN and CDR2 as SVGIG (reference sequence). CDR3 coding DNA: TGTGCCTGGAGTGGGTCGAGGACCGGGGAGCTGTTTTTT. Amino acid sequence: CAWSGSRTGELFF.